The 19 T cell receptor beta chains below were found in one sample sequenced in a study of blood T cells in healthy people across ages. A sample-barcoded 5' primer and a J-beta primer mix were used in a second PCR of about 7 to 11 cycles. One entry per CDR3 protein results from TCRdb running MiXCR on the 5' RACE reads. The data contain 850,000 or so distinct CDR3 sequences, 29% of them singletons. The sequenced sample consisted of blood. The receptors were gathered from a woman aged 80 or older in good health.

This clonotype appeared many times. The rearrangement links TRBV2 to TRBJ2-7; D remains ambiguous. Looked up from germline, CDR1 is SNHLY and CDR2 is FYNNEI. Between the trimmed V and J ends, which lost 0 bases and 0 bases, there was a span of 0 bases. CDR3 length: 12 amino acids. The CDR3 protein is CASSEASYEQYF. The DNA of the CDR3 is TGTGCCAGCAGTGAAGCCTCCTACGAGCAGTACTTC.

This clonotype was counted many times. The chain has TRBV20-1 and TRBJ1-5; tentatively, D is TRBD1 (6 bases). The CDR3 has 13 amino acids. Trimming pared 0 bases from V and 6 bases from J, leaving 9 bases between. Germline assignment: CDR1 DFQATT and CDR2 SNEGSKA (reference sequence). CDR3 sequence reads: CSARERGGQPQHF. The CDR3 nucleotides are TGCAGTGCTAGAGAACGAGGGGGTCAGCCCCAGCATTTT.

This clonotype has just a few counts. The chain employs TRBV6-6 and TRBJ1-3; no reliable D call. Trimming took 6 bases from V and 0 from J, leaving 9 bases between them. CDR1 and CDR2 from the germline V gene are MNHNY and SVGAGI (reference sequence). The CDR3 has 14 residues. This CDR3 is CASSDQNSGNTIYF. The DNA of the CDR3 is TGTGCCAGCAGCGACCAGAACTCTGGAAACACCATATATTTT.

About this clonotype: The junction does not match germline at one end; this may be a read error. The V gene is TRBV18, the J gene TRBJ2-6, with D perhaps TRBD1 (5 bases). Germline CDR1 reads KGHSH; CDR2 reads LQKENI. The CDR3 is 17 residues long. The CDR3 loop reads CASSPVGATAGTNVLTF. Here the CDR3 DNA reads TGTGCCAGCTCACCGGTAGGGGCAACGGCTGGGACCAACGTCCTGACTTTC. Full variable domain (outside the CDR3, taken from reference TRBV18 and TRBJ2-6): NAGVMQNPRHLVRRRGQEARLRCSPMKGHSHVYWYRQLPEEGLKFMVYLQKENIIDESGMPKERFSAEFPKEGPSILRIQQVVRGDSAAYFCASSPVGATAGTNVLTFGAGSRLTVL.

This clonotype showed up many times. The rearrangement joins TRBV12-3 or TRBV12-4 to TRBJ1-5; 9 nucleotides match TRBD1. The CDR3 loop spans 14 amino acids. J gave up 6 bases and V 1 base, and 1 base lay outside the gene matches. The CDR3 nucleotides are TGTGCCAGCAGTTTAGGGGACAGGGTTCAGCCCCAGCATTTT. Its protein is CASSLGDRVQPQHF.

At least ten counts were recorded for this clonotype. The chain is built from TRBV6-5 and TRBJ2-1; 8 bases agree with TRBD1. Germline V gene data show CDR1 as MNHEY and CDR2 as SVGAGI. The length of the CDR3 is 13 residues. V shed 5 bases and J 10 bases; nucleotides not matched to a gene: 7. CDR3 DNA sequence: TGTGCCAGCAGTCCGGACAGGGTTTCCGAGCAGTTCTTC. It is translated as CASSPDRVSEQFF.

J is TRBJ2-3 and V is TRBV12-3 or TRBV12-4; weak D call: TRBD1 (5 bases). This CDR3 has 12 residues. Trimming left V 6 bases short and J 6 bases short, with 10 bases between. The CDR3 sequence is CASRETADTQYF. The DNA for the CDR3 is TGTGCCAGCAGAGAGACAGCGGATACGCAGTATTTT.

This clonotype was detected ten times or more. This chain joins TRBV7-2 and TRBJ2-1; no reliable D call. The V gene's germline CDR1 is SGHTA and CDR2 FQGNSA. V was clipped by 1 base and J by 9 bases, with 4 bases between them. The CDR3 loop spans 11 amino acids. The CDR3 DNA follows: TGTGCCAGCAGCTTAGTGGTTGAGCAGTTCTTC. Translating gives CASSLVVEQFF.

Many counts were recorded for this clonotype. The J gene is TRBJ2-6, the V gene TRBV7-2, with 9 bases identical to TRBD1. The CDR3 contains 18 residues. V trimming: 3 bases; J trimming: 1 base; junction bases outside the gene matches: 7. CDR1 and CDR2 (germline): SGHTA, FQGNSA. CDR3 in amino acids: CASSFTGTGYSGANVLTF. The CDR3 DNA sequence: TGTGCCAGCAGCTTCACCGGGACAGGGTATTCTGGGGCCAACGTCCTGACTTTC.

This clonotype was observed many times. The CDR3 spells CASSQGDRLYNSPLHF. DNA of the CDR3: TGCGCCAGCAGCCAAGGCGACAGACTTTATAATTCACCCCTCCACTTT. The chain has TRBV4-1 and TRBJ1-6; D possibly corresponds to TRBD1 (5 bases). The germline gives CDR1 MGHRA, CDR2 YSYEKL. V lost 1 base, J lost 4 bases, and 11 bases lay in between. This CDR3 contains 16 residues.

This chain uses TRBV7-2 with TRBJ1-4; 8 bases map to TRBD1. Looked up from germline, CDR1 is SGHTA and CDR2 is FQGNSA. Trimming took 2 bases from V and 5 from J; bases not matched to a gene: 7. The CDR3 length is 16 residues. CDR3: CASSLRRTGTNEKLFF. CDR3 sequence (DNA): TGTGCCAGCAGCTTACGGCGGACAGGGACGAATGAAAAACTGTTTTTT.

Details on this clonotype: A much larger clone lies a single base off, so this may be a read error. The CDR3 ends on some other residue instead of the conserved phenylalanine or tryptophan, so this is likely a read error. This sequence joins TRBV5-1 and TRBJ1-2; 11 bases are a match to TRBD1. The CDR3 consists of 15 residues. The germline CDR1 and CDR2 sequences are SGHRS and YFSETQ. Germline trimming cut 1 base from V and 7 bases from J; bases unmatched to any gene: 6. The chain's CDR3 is CASSLPGQGASGYTI. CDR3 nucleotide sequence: TGCGCCAGCAGCTTGCCCGGACAGGGGGCTAGTGGCTACACCATC.

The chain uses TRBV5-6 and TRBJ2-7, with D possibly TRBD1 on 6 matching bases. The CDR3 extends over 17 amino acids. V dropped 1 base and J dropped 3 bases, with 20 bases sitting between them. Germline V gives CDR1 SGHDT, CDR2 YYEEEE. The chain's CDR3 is CASSLSTGQRRLYEQYF. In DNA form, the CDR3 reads TGTGCCAGCAGCTTGTCGACAGGACAGCGTAGGCTCTACGAGCAGTACTTC.

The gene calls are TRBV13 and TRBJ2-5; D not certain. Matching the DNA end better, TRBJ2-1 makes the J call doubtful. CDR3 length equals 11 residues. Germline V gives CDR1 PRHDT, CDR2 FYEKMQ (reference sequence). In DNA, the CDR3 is TGTGCCAGCAGCTTTGAAGAGACCCAGTTCTTC. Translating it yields CASSFEETQFF.

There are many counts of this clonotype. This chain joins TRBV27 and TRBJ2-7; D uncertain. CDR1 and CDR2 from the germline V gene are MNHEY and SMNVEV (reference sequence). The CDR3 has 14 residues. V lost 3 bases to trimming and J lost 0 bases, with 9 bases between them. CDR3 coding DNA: TGTGCCAGCAGTTTTCGACGGAGCTCCTACGAGCAGTACTTC. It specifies CASSFRRSSYEQYF.

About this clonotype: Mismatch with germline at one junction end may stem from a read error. The CDR3 sequence is CATGRDTSSTYGYTF. CDR3 in DNA: TGTGCCACCGGCAGAGATACTTCCTCGACCTATGGCTACACCTTC. The rearrangement links TRBV15 to TRBJ1-2; D gene uncertain. The CDR3 has 15 amino acids. Germline V gene lookup returns CDR1 LNHNV and CDR2 YYDKDF (reference sequence).

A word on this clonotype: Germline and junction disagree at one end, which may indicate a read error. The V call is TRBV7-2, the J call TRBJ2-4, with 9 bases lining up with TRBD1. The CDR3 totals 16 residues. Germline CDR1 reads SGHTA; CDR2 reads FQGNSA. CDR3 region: CASSPTRDRAKNIQYF. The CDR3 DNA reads TGTGCTAGCAGTCCAACCCGGGACAGGGCGAAAAACATTCAGTACTTC. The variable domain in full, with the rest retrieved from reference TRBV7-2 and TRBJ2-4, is GAGVSQSPSNKVTEKGKDVELRCDPISGHTALYWYRQSLGQGLEFLIYFQGNSAPDKSGLPSDRFSAERTGGSVSTLTIQRTQQEDSAVYLCASSPTRDRAKNIQYFGAGTRLSVL.

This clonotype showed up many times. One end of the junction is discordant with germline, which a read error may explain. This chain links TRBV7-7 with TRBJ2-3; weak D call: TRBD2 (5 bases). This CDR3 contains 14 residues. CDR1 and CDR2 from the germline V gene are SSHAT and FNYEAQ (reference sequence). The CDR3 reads CASSLASAGDTQYF. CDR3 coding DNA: TGTGCTAGCAGCTTAGCTTCGGCGGGAGATACGCAGTATTTT.

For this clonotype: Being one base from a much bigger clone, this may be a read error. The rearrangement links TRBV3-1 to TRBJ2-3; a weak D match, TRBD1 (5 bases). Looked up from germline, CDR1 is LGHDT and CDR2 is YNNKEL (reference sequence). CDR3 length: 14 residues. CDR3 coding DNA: TGTGCCGGCAGCCCAGGGTATAGGGCAGATACGCAGTATTTT. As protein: CAGSPGYRADTQYF.